A selection of T cell receptor beta chains follows, all from one sample in a study of human T cells and chemical hapten exposure. TCRdb reprocessed the RACE reads with MiXCR, giving one entry per CDR3 protein. The table includes some 70,000 distinct CDR3 sequences, about 10% detected once. The material sequenced was whole blood, taken in connection with sensitization to the hapten diphenylcyclopropenone (DPC). These receptors were taken from a woman aged 50 to 65 with alopecia areata. Some clones in this sample may be carry-over from other donors' samples. The CDR3 runs from the conserved cysteine through the conserved F or W. The order of the fields is clone size, V gene, J gene, D gene, CDR3 DNA, CDR3 protein. A D gene is named only where the DNA matches it firmly. Clone size appears in some rows only: once, few, many, or a class for an expanded clone.

many	TRBV18	TRBJ2-1	NA	TGTGCCAGCTCACCACCGGGAGTATCCTACAATGAGCAGTTCTTC	CASSPPGVSYNEQFF
many	TRBV5-1	TRBJ2-2	NA	TGCGCCAGCAGCTTCCCGGACGGGAACACCGGGGAGCTGTTTTTT	CASSFPDGNTGELFF
few	TRBV2	TRBJ1-2	NA	TGTGCCAGCAGTCGGGAAGGGGCTTATGGCTACACCTTC	CASSREGAYGYTF
NA	TRBV27	TRBJ2-7	NA	TGTGCCAGCAGTTCCCTGGACAGTTTCTACGAGCAGTACTTC	CASSSLDSFYEQYF
many	TRBV7-9	TRBJ2-3	NA	TGTGCCAGCAGCTCCGCGGGTCGCACAGATACGCAGTATTTT	CASSSAGRTDTQYF
few	TRBV6-6	TRBJ1-4	NA	TGTGCCAGCAGTAAAACAGTTAAAGGGGCTACTAATGAAAAACTGTTTTTT	CASSKTVKGATNEKLFF
many	TRBV12-3/TRBV12-4	TRBJ2-6	TRBD1	TGTGCCAGCAGCCAGGACAGGGGGCCCCTCTCTGGGGCCAACGTCCTGACTTTC	CASSQDRGPLSGANVLTF
many	TRBV4-2	TRBJ1-6	NA	TGTGCCAGCAGCCAAGATACAGGAACTAATTCACCCCTCCACTTT	CASSQDTGTNSPLHF
NA	TRBV14	TRBJ2-7	NA	TGTGCCAGCAGCCACCCGCGGAGGGACCATAGGAACGAGCAGTACTTC	CASSHPRRDHRNEQYF
NA	TRBV10-3	TRBJ1-2	NA	TGTGCCATCAGGAAGGGAAGCGACTACACCTTC	CAIRKGSDYTF
NA	TRBV6-4	TRBJ1-4	NA	TGTGCCAGCAGACTGACGGGGGCTCGAAATGAAAAACTGTTTTTT	CASRLTGARNEKLFF
NA	TRBV11-2	TRBJ1-3	NA	TGTGCCAGCAGCTTAGAGCGCCAGGGGTTTACGCCTGGAAACACCATATATTTT	CASSLERQGFTPGNTIYF
NA	TRBV7-2	TRBJ2-5	TRBD2	TGTGCCAGCAGCTTAGAAACGGGAGGGGCTAGCCTGTACCAAGAGACCCAGTACTTC	CASSLETGGASLYQETQYF
few	TRBV12-3/TRBV12-4	TRBJ2-3	NA	TGTGCCAGCACCGGGACGGATGGGCCAGATACGCAGTATTTT	CASTGTDGPDTQYF
NA	TRBV5-6	TRBJ1-2	TRBD1	TGTGCCAGCAGCTTGACAGGGGGCGCGAACTATGGCTACACCTTC	CASSLTGGANYGYTF
many	TRBV11-2	TRBJ1-1	NA	TGTGCCAGCAGCTTAGTGATGGGGGTCGTGAACACTGAAGCTTTCTTT	CASSLVMGVVNTEAFF
NA	TRBV27	TRBJ1-5	NA	TGTGCCAGCAGTTTAGGTCAGGGACGTAGCAATCAGCCCCAGCATTTT	CASSLGQGRSNQPQHF
few	TRBV9	TRBJ1-5	TRBD1	TGTGCCAGCAGCGAGCGGGACAGCCTCAATCAGCCCCAGCATTTT	CASSERDSLNQPQHF
many	TRBV9	TRBJ1-6	NA	TGTGCCAGCAGCGTAGGGGGTACCTATAATTCACCCCTCCACTTT	CASSVGGTYNSPLHF
NA	TRBV19	TRBJ1-4	NA	TGTGCCAGTAGTATTCGGCAGAATGAAAAACTGTTTTTT	CASSIRQNEKLFF
NA	TRBV7-8	TRBJ2-1	NA	TGTGCCAGCAGCCTGACCCAATACAATGAGCAGTTCTTC	CASSLTQYNEQFF
many	TRBV28	TRBJ1-1	TRBD1	TGTGCCAGCAATACGGGGACAGGGAGGAGAGCTTTCTTT	CASNTGTGRRAFF
many	TRBV12-3/TRBV12-4	TRBJ1-4	NA	TGTGCCAGCAGGAGAGATTCAACTAATGAAAAACTGTTTTTT	CASRRDSTNEKLFF
few	TRBV6-6	TRBJ1-3	NA	TGTGCCAGCAATGCGGATGCTGGAAACACCATATATTTT	CASNADAGNTIYF
many	TRBV20-1	TRBJ2-7	TRBD1	TGCAGTGCTAGGACAGGGGGTGACTACGAGCAGTACTTC	CSARTGGDYEQYF
NA	TRBV4-2	TRBJ1-5	NA	TGTGCCAGCAGCCAAGGACAGGATCAGCCCCAGCATTTT	CASSQGQDQPQHF
NA	TRBV7-7	TRBJ2-3	TRBD2	TGTGCTAGCAGCCTTAGCGGGGGTGCTTCAGATACGCAGTATTTT	CASSLSGGASDTQYF
many	TRBV30	TRBJ2-2	NA	TGTGCCTGGAATATGCTAGCTGGGGTCGGGGAGCTGTTTTTT	CAWNMLAGVGELFF
medium-sized	TRBV6-5	TRBJ2-2	NA	TGTGCCAGCAGAGAGAGGGGGAACACCGGGGAGCTGTTTTTT	CASRERGNTGELFF
few	TRBV7-9	TRBJ1-2	TRBD1	TGTGCCAGCAGCTCCATACCACAGGGGGAAGGCTATGGCTACACCTTC	CASSSIPQGEGYGYTF
many	TRBV20-1	TRBJ1-1	NA	TGCAGTGCTAGATGGCAGGCCGTCATGAACGCTGAAGCTTTCTTT	CSARWQAVMNAEAFF
many	TRBV3-1	TRBJ1-1	NA	TGTGCTCCCCGGCCGCCCGTTCAGCGAGGAGGAGAAGCTTTCTTT	CAPRPPVQRGGEAFF
many	TRBV3-1	TRBJ2-7	NA	TGTGCCAGCAGCCAAGAATCCGAGCAGTACTTC	CASSQESEQYF
NA	TRBV11-2	TRBJ2-7	TRBD1	TGTGCCAGCAGCCTAAGACAGGGAAGGGACGAGCAGTACTTC	CASSLRQGRDEQYF
few	TRBV20-1	TRBJ1-2	NA	TGCAGTGCTAGAGGCCTTGATGGCTACACCTTC	CSARGLDGYTF
many	TRBV29-1	TRBJ2-3	NA	TGCAGCGCTACGGGACAATACACAGATACGCAGTATTTT	CSATGQYTDTQYF
medium-sized	TRBV29-1	TRBJ2-2	TRBD1	TGCAGCGGAAGTCAGGGACAGATGAACACCGGGGAGCTGTTTTTT	CSGSQGQMNTGELFF
many	TRBV14	TRBJ1-2	TRBD1	TGTGCCAGCAGCCAAGACAGGGGGCTCCGTGGCTACACCTTC	CASSQDRGLRGYTF
NA	TRBV11-2	TRBJ1-2	TRBD1	TGTGCCAGCAGCTCGATCCAAGGACAGGGTGATGGCTACACCTTC	CASSSIQGQGDGYTF
many	TRBV28	TRBJ2-1	TRBD2	TGTGCCAGCAGTACCCAACTAGCGGGAGGGCCTGGTGAGCAGTTCTTC	CASSTQLAGGPGEQFF
NA	TRBV9	TRBJ2-7	NA	TGTGCCAGCAGCGTAGGGGGGACGTCCGCCTACGAGCAGTACTTC	CASSVGGTSAYEQYF
many	TRBV9	TRBJ2-3	TRBD1	TGTGCCAGCAGCGTAGAGACAGGGAGTTTAACAGATACGCAGTATTTT	CASSVETGSLTDTQYF
NA	TRBV28	TRBJ2-5	NA	TGTGCCAGCCGCCCCCCAGGAGAGACCCAGTACTTC	CASRPPGETQYF